These T cell receptor beta chains were read from a single sample in a study of blood T cells in healthy people across ages. MiXCR, applied by TCRdb to the 5' RACE reads, yields one record per CDR3 protein. The repertoire holds 1,100,000 or so distinct CDR3 sequences, 45% seen once, with approximately 17% in the top ten. The sample consisted of blood. These receptors all come from a woman aged 55-75 years in good health. Both conserved end residues are part of each CDR3. The D gene is left open where the match is weak. Size is stated for part of the rows, as once, few or many counts, or as a class when the clone is expanded.

length	V	size	D	J	DNA	CDR3
13	TRBV6-1	-	-	TRBJ2-7	TGTGCCAGCAGGATGCCCCCTTACAATGAGCAGTACTTC	CASRMPPYNEQYF
16	TRBV28	many	TRBD1	TRBJ2-1	TGTGCCAGCGACGGACAGGGGGATGTCGGGTCGGATGAGCAGTTCTTC	CASDGQGDVGSDEQFF
16	TRBV5-5	-	-	TRBJ2-2	TGTGCCAGCAGTCCTTACACGGGGCAGATCACCGGGGAGCTGTTTTTT	CASSPYTGQITGELFF
11	TRBV2	-	-	TRBJ2-5	TGTGCCAGCAGTGACAGGCGAGGGCAGTACTTC	CASSDRRGQYF
13	TRBV27	-	-	TRBJ1-1	TGTGCCAGTGGACGGTCGGTGAACACTGAAGCTTTCTTT	CASGRSVNTEAFF
16	TRBV5-1	few	-	TRBJ2-3	TGCGCCAGCAGCTTGGAAGGGAGTGCTAGCACAGATACGCAGTATTTT	CASSLEGSASTDTQYF
18	TRBV3-1	few	TRBD2	TRBJ2-1	TGTGCCAGCAGCCAACTGCCGCCCGGGACTAGCGGGAGAAATGAGCAGTTCTTC	CASSQLPPGTSGRNEQFF
11	TRBV12-3/TRBV12-4	few	-	TRBJ1-1	TGTGCCACCGGGAGGGTGACTGAAGCTTTCTTT	CATGRVTEAFF
14	TRBV7-2	-	-	TRBJ2-5	TGTGCCAGCAGCCTAACGGACGGAAGTGGGACCCAGTACTTC	CASSLTDGSGTQYF
22	TRBV21-1	few	-	TRBJ2-7	TGTGCCAGCAGCAAAGCGTCCGCGTACCAGGGACATAGGGCCAGGCCGAACTACGAGCAGTACTTC	CASSKASAYQGHRARPNYEQYF
16	TRBV12-3/TRBV12-4	-	TRBD2	TRBJ2-3	TGTGCCAGCAGTCCCGGGGGACTAGCGCTCACAGATACGCAGTATTTT	CASSPGGLALTDTQYF
13	TRBV29-1	-	-	TRBJ2-2	TGCAGCGTTGGGACTGGGAACACCGGGGAGCTGTTTTTT	CSVGTGNTGELFF
13	TRBV3-1	many	TRBD1	TRBJ2-1	TGTGCCAGCAGCCCCCGGGACAGCAATGAGCAGTTCTTC	CASSPRDSNEQFF
16	TRBV27	-	-	TRBJ2-7	TGTGCCAGCCGTCCTGGACCAGGCCCTCAATCCTACGAGCAGTACTTC	CASRPGPGPQSYEQYF
13	TRBV20-1	once	-	TRBJ2-5	TGCAGTGCCGAGCAGTTAGCGGAAGAGACCCAGTACTTC	CSAEQLAEETQYF
12	TRBV15	-	-	TRBJ2-5	TGTGCCACCAGCAGAGATGGGGAACGGCGGTACTTC	CATSRDGERRYF
16	TRBV15	few	-	TRBJ1-5	TGTGCCACCAGCAGAGGGGGGGACCGAGGGGATCAGCCCCAGCATTTT	CATSRGGDRGDQPQHF
18	TRBV7-9	few	-	TRBJ2-4	TGTGCCAGCAGCTTCTATGGGGCGCCGGAACAAGCCAAAAACATTCAGTACTTC	CASSFYGAPEQAKNIQYF
12	TRBV5-1	-	-	TRBJ2-7	TGCGCCAGCAGCTTGTTACAGGACGAGCAGTACTTC	CASSLLQDEQYF
14	TRBV20-1	-	TRBD2	TRBJ2-1	TGCAGTGCCCCCCTGGCGGGAGGAAGTTTTGAGCAGTTCTTC	CSAPLAGGSFEQFF
13	TRBV12-5	many	-	TRBJ2-1	TGTGCTAGTGGCTCTACCGCCTACAATGAGCAGTTCTTC	CASGSTAYNEQFF
13	TRBV5-1	-	-	TRBJ2-3	TGCGCCAGCAGCAAGGACAGCACAGATACGCAGTATTTT	CASSKDSTDTQYF
19	TRBV20-1	-	TRBD2	TRBJ2-1	TGCAGTGCTCGGTACCCCGGCCCTAGCGGTGTTGCAGCCTACAATGAGCAGTTCTTC	CSARYPGPSGVAAYNEQFF
14	TRBV20-1	-	TRBD1	TRBJ2-2	TGCAGTGCATGGGACAGGGAGAAGACCGGGGAGCTGTTTTTT	CSAWDREKTGELFF
14	TRBV6-1	-	-	TRBJ2-3	TGTGCCAGCACCCCAACAGGGTTGGGAGATACGCAGTATTTT	CASTPTGLGDTQYF
15	TRBV14	-	TRBD2	TRBJ2-7	TGTGCCAGCAGCCAATTTCCTAGCGGGAGGAACGAGCAGTACTTC	CASSQFPSGRNEQYF
18	TRBV7-9	-	-	TRBJ1-2	TGTGCCAGCAGCTTAGTTGCCGGCGGACTAACAAGGAAGGATGGCTACACCTTC	CASSLVAGGLTRKDGYTF
16	TRBV4-2	-	-	TRBJ2-3	TGTGCCAGCAGCCAAGACTGGGGGGCTGGCACAGATACGCAGTATTTT	CASSQDWGAGTDTQYF
15	TRBV6-5	-	-	TRBJ2-3	TGTGCCAGCAGTCAGACGGGTTCCGACACAGATACGCAGTATTTT	CASSQTGSDTDTQYF
16	TRBV3-1	-	TRBD1	TRBJ2-7	TGTGCCAGCAGCCAACAGGGGGCCCTAAGTTCCTACGAGCAGTACTTC	CASSQQGALSSYEQYF
16	TRBV27	few	TRBD2	TRBJ2-3	TGTGCCAGCAGTTTAGGAGCGGGAGAATTCACAGATACGCAGTATTTT	CASSLGAGEFTDTQYF
13	TRBV9	-	-	TRBJ2-5	TGTGCCAGCAGCGAGGGGGGGCAGGAGACCCAGTACTTC	CASSEGGQETQYF
16	TRBV12-3/TRBV12-4	-	-	TRBJ1-3	TGTGCCAGCAGTTTAAGATCGGGGTATGATGGAAACACCATATATTTT	CASSLRSGYDGNTIYF
15	TRBV20-1	-	TRBD2	TRBJ2-7	TGCAGTGCTCAGTCTGGGACTAGCGGGAGGTACGAGCAGTACTTC	CSAQSGTSGRYEQYF
13	TRBV5-8	many	-	TRBJ1-2	TGTGCCAGCAGCCGTGACAGCAACTATGGCTACACCTTC	CASSRDSNYGYTF
15	TRBV15	few	-	TRBJ2-5	TGTGCCACCAGCAGAGATATTAGACCGTTGGAGACCCAGTACTTC	CATSRDIRPLETQYF
13	TRBV6-5	-	-	TRBJ2-3	TGTGCCAGCAGTTACGTTAGGACAGATACGCAGTATTTT	CASSYVRTDTQYF
18	TRBV28	-	TRBD2	TRBJ2-7	TGTGCCAGCAGTTTAATAGGGACTAGCGGGAGAACTAGCTACGAGCAGTACTTC	CASSLIGTSGRTSYEQYF
10	TRBV29-1	-	-	TRBJ1-1	TGCAGCGTTTGGACAGTTGAAGCTTTCTTT	CSVWTVEAFF
14	TRBV18	-	-	TRBJ2-1	TGTGCCAGCTCACCGCGTAGTCGCTACAATGAGCAGTTCTTC	CASSPRSRYNEQFF
16	TRBV5-1	few	TRBD2	TRBJ2-1	TGCGCCAGCAGCCTTCGTTGGCCGGGGGGTAGAAATGAGCAGTTCTTC	CASSLRWPGGRNEQFF
15	TRBV3-1	-	-	TRBJ1-6	TGTGCCAGCAGCCAAGAAGGGTCCTATAATTCACCCCTCCACTTT	CASSQEGSYNSPLHF
14	TRBV12-3/TRBV12-4	-	-	TRBJ2-3	TGTGCCAGCAGTTTTGACCTTGCTGCAGATCCGCAGTATTTT	CASSFDLAADPQYF
15	TRBV12-3/TRBV12-4	few	TRBD1	TRBJ2-3	TGTGCCAGCAGTTTAGACAGGGGTCTCACAGATACGCAGTATTTT	CASSLDRGLTDTQYF
15	TRBV20-1	few	-	TRBJ2-3	TGCAGTGCTAGGCTGGGGTTTGGGGACACAGATACGCAGTATTTT	CSARLGFGDTDTQYF
16	TRBV5-1	-	TRBD2	TRBJ2-1	TGCGCCAGCAGCTTGGGCTGGCTAGCGGAAAACAATGAGCAGTTCTTC	CASSLGWLAENNEQFF
15	TRBV7-2	-	-	TRBJ1-1	TGTGCCAGCAGCACCTTCGGGACGTGGAACACTGGAGCTTTCTTT	CASSTFGTWNTGAFF
17	TRBV11-2	-	TRBD2	TRBJ2-5	TGTGCCAGCAGCCCCCAGGGTATGTTAGCGGGCCGGGGGACCCAGTACTTC	CASSPQGMLAGRGTQYF
16	TRBV5-1	-	TRBD2	TRBJ2-7	TGCGCCAGCAGCTTGGTGGTAGCGGGAGCCACCTACGAGCAGTACTTC	CASSLVVAGATYEQYF
13	TRBV2	-	TRBD1	TRBJ2-7	TGTGCCAGCCGGGACAGCAACTCCTACGAGCAGTACTTC	CASRDSNSYEQYF
16	TRBV6-2/TRBV6-3	-	TRBD2	TRBJ2-5	TGTGCCAGCAGGACCAGGCTAGCGGGAGCCCTGGGGACCCAGTACTTC	CASRTRLAGALGTQYF